Here is one T cell receptor (beta chain) with its context. The data are from a study of T cell changes during pregnancy in multiple sclerosis. Generated by immunoSEQ multiplex PCR, the TCRdb table keeps only in-frame clones and is missing some. This table holds some 100,000 clones, more than 85% found once. Trimming cost V 3 bases and J 3 bases, with 8 bases left between them. The CDR3 is 13 amino acids. CDR1 and CDR2 (germline): MDHEN, SYDVKM. This chain joins TRBV28 and TRBJ1-2; D remains ambiguous. The sample was peripheral blood, taken in the second trimester of pregnancy. The receptor was isolated from a female donor with multiple sclerosis, enrolled in a pregnancy study. The DNA for the CDR3 is TGTGCCAGCAGTTTGCCGGGTCACTATGGCTACACCTTC. Translation: CASSLPGHYGYTF.